The source of this T cell receptor (beta chain) is a study of blood T cell repertoires in COVID-19. Study in general: The samples span acute and convalescent COVID-19 from the United States, Italy and Spain. T cells, B-cell-depleted T cells, or PBMCs supplied cDNA or gDNA.

This CDR3 region has 14 residues. CDR1 and CDR2 (germline): MNHEY, SVGEGT. V lost 5 bases, J lost 4 bases, and 6 bases stayed unmatched. Per the authors' pipeline: Estimation of nucleated cell counts was performed using reference gene primer amplification. Profiled with immunoSEQ multiplex PCR; TCRdb holds only in-frame clones, not every one. V, J and clone size are taken as reported in that table, and D and trimming were inferred from the DNA itself. The sample shows about 120,000 clones, 85% of them seen only once. This clonotype was sampled from an elderly man with acute or convalescent COVID-19. Sequenced sample: peripheral blood. V gene TRBV6-2 or TRBV6-3 combines with J gene TRBJ1-1; 8 bases are a match to TRBD1. The CDR3 sequence is CASSILGQGTEAFF. CDR3 nucleotides: TGTGCCAGCAGTATCCTCGGACAGGGCACTGAAGCTTTCTTT.